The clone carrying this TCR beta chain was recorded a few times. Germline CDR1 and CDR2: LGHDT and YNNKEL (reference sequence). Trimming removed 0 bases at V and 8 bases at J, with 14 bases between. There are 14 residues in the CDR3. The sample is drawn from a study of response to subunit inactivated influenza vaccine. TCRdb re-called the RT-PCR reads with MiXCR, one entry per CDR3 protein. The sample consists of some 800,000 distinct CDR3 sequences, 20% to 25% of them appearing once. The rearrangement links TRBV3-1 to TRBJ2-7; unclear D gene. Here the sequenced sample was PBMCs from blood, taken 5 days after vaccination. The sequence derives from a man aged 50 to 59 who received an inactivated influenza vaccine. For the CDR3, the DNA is TGTGCCAGCAGCCAAGATAACTCTCGTTTCAAGCAGTACTTC. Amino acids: CASSQDNSRFKQYF.